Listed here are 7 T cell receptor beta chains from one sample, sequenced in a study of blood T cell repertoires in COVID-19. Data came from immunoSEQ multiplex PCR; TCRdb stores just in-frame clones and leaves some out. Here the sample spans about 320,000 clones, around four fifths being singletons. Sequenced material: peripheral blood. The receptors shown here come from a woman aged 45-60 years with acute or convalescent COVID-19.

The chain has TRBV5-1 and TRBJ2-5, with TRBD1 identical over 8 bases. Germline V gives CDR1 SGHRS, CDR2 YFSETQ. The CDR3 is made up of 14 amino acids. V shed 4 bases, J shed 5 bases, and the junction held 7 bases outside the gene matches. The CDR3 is CASSGGQAMETQYF. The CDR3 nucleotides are TGCGCCAGCAGCGGGGGACAGGCAATGGAGACCCAGTACTTC.

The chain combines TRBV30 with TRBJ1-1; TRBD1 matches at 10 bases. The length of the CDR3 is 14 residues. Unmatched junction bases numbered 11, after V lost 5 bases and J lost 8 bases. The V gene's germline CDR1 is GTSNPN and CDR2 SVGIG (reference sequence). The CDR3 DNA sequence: TGTGCCTGGGAAAAGACAGGGGGCGTAGGCGAAGCTTTCTTT. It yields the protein CAWEKTGGVGEAFF.

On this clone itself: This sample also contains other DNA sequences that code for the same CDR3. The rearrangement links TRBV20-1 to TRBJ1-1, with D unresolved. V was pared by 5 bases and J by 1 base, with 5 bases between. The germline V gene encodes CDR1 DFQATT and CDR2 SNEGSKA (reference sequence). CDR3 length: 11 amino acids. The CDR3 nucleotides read TGCAGTGCTTCCAGGAACACTGAAGCTTTCTTT. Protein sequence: CSASRNTEAFF.

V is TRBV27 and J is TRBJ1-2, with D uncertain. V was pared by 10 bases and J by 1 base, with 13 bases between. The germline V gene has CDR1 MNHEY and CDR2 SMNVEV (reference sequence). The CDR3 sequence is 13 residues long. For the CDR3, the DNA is TGTGCCACCATCCTGGCCCATAACTATGGCTACACCTTC. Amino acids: CATILAHNYGYTF.

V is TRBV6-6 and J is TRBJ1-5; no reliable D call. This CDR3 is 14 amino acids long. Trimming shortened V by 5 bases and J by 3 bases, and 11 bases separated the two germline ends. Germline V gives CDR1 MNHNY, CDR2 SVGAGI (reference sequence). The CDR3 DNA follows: TGTGCCAGCAGTCCTCATGAGGACAATCAGCCCCAGCATTTT. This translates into CASSPHEDNQPQHF.

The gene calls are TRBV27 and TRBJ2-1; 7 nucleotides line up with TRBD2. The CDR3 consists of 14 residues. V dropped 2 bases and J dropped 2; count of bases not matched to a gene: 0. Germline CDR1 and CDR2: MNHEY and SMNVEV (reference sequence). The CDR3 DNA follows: TGTGCCAGCAGTTTAGCGGGAGCCTACAATGAGCAGTTCTTC. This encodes CASSLAGAYNEQFF.

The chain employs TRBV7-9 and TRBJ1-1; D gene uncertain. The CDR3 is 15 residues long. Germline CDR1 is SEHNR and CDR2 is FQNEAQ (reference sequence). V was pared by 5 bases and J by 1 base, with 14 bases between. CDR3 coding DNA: TGTGCCAGCAGCGCCGCAGTCATCGCGAACACTGAAGCTTTCTTT. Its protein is CASSAAVIANTEAFF.